The sequence of this TCR beta chain was determined in a study of neurological immune-mediated disorders (dated by TCRdb to 2018 to 2020). With regard to the full study: Among the approximately 35 multiple sclerosis patients, 31 had relapsing-remitting MS and 3 had secondary progressive MS. The 95 to 120 TCR-beta libraries included longitudinal samples, technical triplicates and paired sorted CD4+ and CD8+ T-cell subsets alongside PBMC samples. The study compared peripheral blood TCR-beta repertoires of HTLV-I-associated myelopathy (HAM/TSP) patients, multiple sclerosis patients and healthy controls using UMI-based sequencing. The cohort comprised 68 subjects: approximately 15 HAM/TSP patients, around 34 multiple sclerosis patients and about 20 healthy controls.

For unsorted PBMC libraries, 2 million PBMCs were used after storage in RNAlater at -80 degrees C until RNA extraction. The multiple sclerosis patients were enrolled in a US clinical protocol that used magnetic resonance imaging to evaluate disease progression. PBMCs were separated from peripheral blood using Ficoll-Hypaque density gradient centrifugation and then cryopreserved in liquid nitrogen. This clonotype was counted many times. The target of this receptor is not known. Per-base quality was not reported, and no clone a single base away is much larger than it. cDNA synthesis used template-switch 5'RACE with a primer carrying a 10-nucleotide random unique molecular identifier tagging each TCR transcript. Each sequencing run produced over 180 million TCR-beta sequences covering 15-18 subjects. The RNeasy kit was used to extract total RNA. The KAPA Real-time Library Amplification kit was used to amplify TCR-beta VDJ regions with primers targeting the TCR constant region and the 5'RACE anchor. A first PCR added sample indexes and Illumina adaptors, and a second PCR then raised library yield. After Ampure bead purification, the roughly 650 bp TCR product was size-selected on a 2% E-gel SizeSelection system. Before pooling, library quality was assessed on a Bioanalyzer, concentration was determined with Qubit, and library quantification was performed with the Kapa Library Quantification kit. An Illumina HiSeq 2500 was used to sequence the libraries paired-end at 2 x 150 bp. To increase sequence diversity, about 25-31% phiX was spiked into each library pool. As for the authors' bioinformatics: Quality-filtered reads were processed with the UMI-based MiGEC pipeline, which removed over 75% of raw TCR sequences during error correction. IMGT germline references were used for alignment of VDJ genes, and clonotypes were defined by a unique CDR3 amino acid sequence together with V-J genes. Clonal expansion, Shannon diversity, and CDR3 relatedness (CalcPairwiseDistances, ClusterSamples) were evaluated with VDJtools, and phylogenetic trees were built with CLCbio workbench. Using coefficient-of-variation modelling across technical triplicates, the study counted a clone as expanded if it had at least 8 unique UMIs. The public sequencing data were trimmed at Q25 with fastp and processed into clonotypes with MiXCR by TCRdb, which kept only in-frame beta chains. For every CDR3 protein sequence, its rows merge into one entry that carries the most common genes and DNA. These V and J calls rely on TCRdb rather than the paper's analysis. For this sample there are around 58,000 distinct CDR3 sequences; approximately 3.6% appear just once. Clones ranked in the top ten supply 6% to 9% of the sample.

CDR1 and CDR2 (SGHTA, FQGNSA) derive from the germline V gene. The CDR3 numbers 14 residues from cysteine through phenylalanine. Of all the DNA, just the CDR3 is kept, 42 bases in frame from base 1. V trim: 1 base; J trim: 8 bases; unmatched bases: 5. Summary of the overall study and its limitations: No association of the MS cluster with clinical or MRI features was observed, and the need for larger cohorts was stated by the authors. TCR clonal expansion was highest in HAM/TSP patients and lowest in MS patients, with MS patients falling below even healthy controls. In a phylogenetic analysis, the repertoires of 18 out of 34 MS patients fell into a single cluster of related CDR3 sequences, pointing to a possible signature at the repertoire level. Across subjects, expanded clones never shared an identical CDR3 amino acid sequence, which suggests that the TCR-beta repertoires in every group were private.

The receptor chain draws on TRBV7-2 and TRBJ1-1, and 9 junctional nucleotides match TRBD1. Specimen: PBMCs. The receptor was derived from a woman aged 55-69 years with multiple sclerosis. The CDR3 reads CASSLGGQGPEAFF. The base sequence is TGTGCCAGCAGCTTAGGGGGACAGGGTCCAGAAGCTTTCTTT.